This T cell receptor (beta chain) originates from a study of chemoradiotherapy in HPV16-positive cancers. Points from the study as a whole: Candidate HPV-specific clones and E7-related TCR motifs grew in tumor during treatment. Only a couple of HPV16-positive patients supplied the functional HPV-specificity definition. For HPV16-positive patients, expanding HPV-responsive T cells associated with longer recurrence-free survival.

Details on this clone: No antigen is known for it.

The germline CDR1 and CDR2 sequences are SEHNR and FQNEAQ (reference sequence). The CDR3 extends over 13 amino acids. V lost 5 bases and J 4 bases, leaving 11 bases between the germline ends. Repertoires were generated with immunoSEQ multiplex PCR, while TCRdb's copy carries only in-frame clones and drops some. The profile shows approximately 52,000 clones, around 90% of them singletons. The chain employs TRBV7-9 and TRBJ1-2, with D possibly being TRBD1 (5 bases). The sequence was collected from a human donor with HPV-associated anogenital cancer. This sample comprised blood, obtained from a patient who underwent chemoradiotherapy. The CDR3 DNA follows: TGTGCCAGCAGCACCTGGGACGGCTATGGCTACACCTTC. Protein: CASSTWDGYGYTF.